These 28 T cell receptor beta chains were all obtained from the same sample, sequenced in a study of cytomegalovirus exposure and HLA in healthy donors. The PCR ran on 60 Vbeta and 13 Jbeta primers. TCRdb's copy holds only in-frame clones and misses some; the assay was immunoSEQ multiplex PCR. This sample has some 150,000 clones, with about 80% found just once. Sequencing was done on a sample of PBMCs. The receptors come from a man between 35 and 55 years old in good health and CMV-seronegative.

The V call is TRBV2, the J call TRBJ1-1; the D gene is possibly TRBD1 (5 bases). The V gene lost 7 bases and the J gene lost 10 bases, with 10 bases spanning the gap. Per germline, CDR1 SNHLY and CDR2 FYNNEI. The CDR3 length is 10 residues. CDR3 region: CASTMGGAFF. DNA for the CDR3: TGTGCCAGCACTATGGGGGGAGCTTTCTTT. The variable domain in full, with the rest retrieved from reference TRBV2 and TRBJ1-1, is EPEVTQTPSHQVTQMGQEVILRCVPISNHLYFYWYRQILGQKVEFLVSFYNNEISEKSEIFDDQFSVERPDGSNFTLKIRSTKLEDSAMYFCASTMGGAFFGQGTRLTVV.

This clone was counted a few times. CDR3 in amino acids: CASSSGQGNYGYTF. The CDR3 DNA is TGTGCCAGCAGCTCCGGACAGGGAAACTATGGCTACACCTTC. V is TRBV5-4 and J is TRBJ1-2; 8 bases fit TRBD1. V lost 3 bases, J lost 2 bases, and 3 bases stayed unmatched. This CDR3 region has 14 residues. Germline V gene data show CDR1 as SGHNT and CDR2 as YYREEE (reference sequence).

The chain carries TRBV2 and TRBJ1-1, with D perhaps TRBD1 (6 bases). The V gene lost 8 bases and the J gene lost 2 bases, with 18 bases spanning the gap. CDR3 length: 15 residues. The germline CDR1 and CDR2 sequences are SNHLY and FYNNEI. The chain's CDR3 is CASQGSLGSNTEAFF. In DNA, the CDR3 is TGTGCCAGCCAGGGGAGTTTGGGGTCCAACACTGAAGCTTTCTTT. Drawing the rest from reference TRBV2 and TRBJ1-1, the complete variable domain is EPEVTQTPSHQVTQMGQEVILRCVPISNHLYFYWYRQILGQKVEFLVSFYNNEISEKSEIFDDQFSVERPDGSNFTLKIRSTKLEDSAMYFCASQGSLGSNTEAFFGQGTRLTVV.

For the CDR3, the DNA is TGTGCCAGCAGCTTAGTATCCTTAGGGGGCCACGAGCAGTACTTC. It is translated as CASSLVSLGGHEQYF. V is TRBV7-9 and J is TRBJ2-7; TRBD1 agrees at 7 bases. Germline-derived CDR1 and CDR2 are SEHNR and FQNEAQ (reference sequence). The CDR3 is made up of 15 amino acids. Trimming at V came to 1 base and at J to 5 bases, leaving 8 bases not matched to a gene.

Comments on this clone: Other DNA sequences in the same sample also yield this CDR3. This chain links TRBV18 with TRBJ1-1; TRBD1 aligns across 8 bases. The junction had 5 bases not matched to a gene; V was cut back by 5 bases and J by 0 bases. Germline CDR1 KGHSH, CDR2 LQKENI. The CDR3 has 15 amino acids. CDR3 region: CASSGQGGMNTEAFF. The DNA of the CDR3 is TGTGCCAGCTCAGGACAGGGAGGGATGAACACTGAAGCTTTCTTT.

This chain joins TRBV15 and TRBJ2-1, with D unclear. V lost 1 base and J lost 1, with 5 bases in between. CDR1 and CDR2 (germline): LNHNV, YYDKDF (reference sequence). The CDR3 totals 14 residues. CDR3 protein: CATSRGESYNEQFF. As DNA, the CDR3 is TGTGCCACCAGCAGAGGAGAATCCTACAATGAGCAGTTCTTC.

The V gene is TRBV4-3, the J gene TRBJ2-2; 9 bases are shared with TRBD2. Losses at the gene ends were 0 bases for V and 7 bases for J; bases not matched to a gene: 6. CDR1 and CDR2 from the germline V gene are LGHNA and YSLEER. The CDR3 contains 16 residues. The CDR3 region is CASSQEQAGGGGELFF. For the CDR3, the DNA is TGCGCCAGCAGCCAAGAGCAAGCGGGAGGAGGCGGGGAGCTGTTTTTT.

CDR3 sequence: CATQGEKLFF. CDR3 DNA: TGTGCCACCCAGGGGGAAAAACTGTTTTTT. The V and J genes are TRBV28 and TRBJ1-4, with a weak D call TRBD1 (6 bases). Per the germline V gene, CDR1 is MDHEN and CDR2 is SYDVKM. The CDR3 length is 10 residues. Trimming removed 10 bases at V and 8 bases at J, with 8 bases between.

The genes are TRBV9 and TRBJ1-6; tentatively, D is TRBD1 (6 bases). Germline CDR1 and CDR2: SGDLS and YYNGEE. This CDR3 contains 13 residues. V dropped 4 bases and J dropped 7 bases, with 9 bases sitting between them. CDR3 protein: CASSPGTNSPLHF. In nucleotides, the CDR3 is TGTGCCAGCAGCCCAGGGACAAATTCACCCCTCCACTTT.

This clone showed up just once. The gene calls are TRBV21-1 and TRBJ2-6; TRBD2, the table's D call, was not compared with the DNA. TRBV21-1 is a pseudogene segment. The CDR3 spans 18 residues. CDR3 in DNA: TGTGCCAGCAGCAAAAAGTCGGTGAGATGCTCTGGGGCCAACGTCCTGACTTTC. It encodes CASSKKSVRCSGANVLTF.

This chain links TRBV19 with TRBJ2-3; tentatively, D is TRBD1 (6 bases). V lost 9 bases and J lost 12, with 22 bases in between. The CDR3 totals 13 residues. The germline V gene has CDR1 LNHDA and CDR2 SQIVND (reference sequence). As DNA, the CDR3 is TGTGCCAGCAGTCAGAACAGGGACCTTCCACAGTATTTT. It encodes CASSQNRDLPQYF.

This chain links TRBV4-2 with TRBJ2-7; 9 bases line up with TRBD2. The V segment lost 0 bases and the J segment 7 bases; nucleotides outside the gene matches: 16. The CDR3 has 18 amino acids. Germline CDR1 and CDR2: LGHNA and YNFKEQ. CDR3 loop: CASSQEGGLAGVVWEQYF. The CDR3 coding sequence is TGTGCCAGCAGCCAAGAAGGGGGCTTAGCGGGAGTAGTGTGGGAGCAGTACTTC.

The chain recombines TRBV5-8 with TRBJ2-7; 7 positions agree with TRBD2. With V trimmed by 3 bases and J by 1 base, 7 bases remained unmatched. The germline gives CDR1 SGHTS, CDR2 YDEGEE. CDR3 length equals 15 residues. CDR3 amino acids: CASSSGGRGSYEQYF. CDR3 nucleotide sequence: TGTGCCAGCAGCTCAGGCGGGAGAGGTTCCTACGAGCAGTACTTC.

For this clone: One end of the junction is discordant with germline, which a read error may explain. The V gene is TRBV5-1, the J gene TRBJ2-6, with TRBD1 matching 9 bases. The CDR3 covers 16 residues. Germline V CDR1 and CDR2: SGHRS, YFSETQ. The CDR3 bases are TGCGCCAGCAGCGTCGGGACAGGGTCCGGGGCCAACGGCCTGACTTTC. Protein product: CASSVGTGSGANGLTF. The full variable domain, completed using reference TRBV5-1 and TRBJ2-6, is KAGVTQTPRYLIKTRGQQVTLSCSPISGHRSVSWYQQTPGQGLQFLFEYFSETQRNKGNFPGRFSGRQFSNSRSEMNVSTLELGDSALYLCASSVGTGSGANGLTFGAGSRLTVL.

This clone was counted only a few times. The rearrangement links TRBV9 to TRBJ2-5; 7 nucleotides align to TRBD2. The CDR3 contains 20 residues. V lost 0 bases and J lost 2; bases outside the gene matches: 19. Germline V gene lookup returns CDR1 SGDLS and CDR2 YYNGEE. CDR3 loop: CASSVATGPTGLADQETQYF. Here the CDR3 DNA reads TGTGCCAGCAGCGTAGCTACCGGGCCTACGGGGCTAGCGGATCAAGAGACCCAGTACTTC.

CDR3 in amino acids: CASSQGLGAGSSYEQYF. The DNA for the CDR3 is TGTGCCAGCAGCCAAGGATTGGGCGCCGGAAGTTCCTACGAGCAGTACTTC. This rearrangement joins TRBV4-2 to TRBJ2-5; no firm D call. The DNA end is more similar to TRBJ2-7, so the J call may be wrong. Germline V gene lookup returns CDR1 LGHNA and CDR2 YNFKEQ. The CDR3 runs to 17 residues.

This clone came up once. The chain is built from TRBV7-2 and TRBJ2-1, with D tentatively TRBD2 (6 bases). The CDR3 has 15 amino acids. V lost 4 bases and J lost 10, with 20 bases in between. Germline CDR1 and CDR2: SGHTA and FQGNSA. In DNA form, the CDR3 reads TGTGCCAGCAGCTGGAGGGACCGCCCGAGGAGGGAGCAGTTCTTC. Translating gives CASSWRDRPRREQFF.

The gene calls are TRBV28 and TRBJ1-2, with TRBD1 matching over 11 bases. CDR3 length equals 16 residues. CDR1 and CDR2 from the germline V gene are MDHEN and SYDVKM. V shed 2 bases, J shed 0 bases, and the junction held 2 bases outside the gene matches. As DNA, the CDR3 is TGTGCCAGCAGTTTAAGGGACAGGGGGACTAACTATGGCTACACCTTC. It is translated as CASSLRDRGTNYGYTF.

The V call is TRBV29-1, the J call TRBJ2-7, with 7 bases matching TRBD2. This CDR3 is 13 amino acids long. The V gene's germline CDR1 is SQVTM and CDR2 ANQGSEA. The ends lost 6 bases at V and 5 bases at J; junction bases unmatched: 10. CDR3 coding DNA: TGCAGCGTCGCTCGGTGGGGGGGGAACGAGCAGTACTTC. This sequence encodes CSVARWGGNEQYF.

CDR3 loop: CASSLAQGRASYEQYF. CDR3 nucleotides: TGTGCCAGCAGCTTAGCGCAGGGGCGCGCGTCCTACGAGCAGTACTTC. This chain connects TRBV7-6 to TRBJ2-7; D perhaps matches TRBD1 (6 bases). This CDR3 region has 16 residues. Germline-derived CDR1 and CDR2 are SGHVS and FNYEAQ. V was cut by 0 bases and J by 1 base, with 13 bases left in between. The full variable domain, with the rest looked up from reference TRBV7-6 and TRBJ2-7, is GAGVSQSPRYKVTKRGQDVALRCDPISGHVSLYWYRQALGQGPEFLTYFNYEAQQDKSGLPNDRFSAERPEGSISTLTIQRTEQRDSAMYRCASSLAQGRASYEQYFGPGTRLTVT.

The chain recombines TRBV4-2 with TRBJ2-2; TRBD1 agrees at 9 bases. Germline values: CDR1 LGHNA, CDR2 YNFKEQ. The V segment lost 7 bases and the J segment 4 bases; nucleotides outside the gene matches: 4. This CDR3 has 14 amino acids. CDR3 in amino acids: CASTGTGTTGELFF. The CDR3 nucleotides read TGTGCCAGCACCGGGACAGGGACCACCGGGGAGCTGTTTTTT.

The CDR3 is CASSIRSEQGNTGELFF. In nucleotides, the CDR3 is TGTGCCAGTAGTATAAGGTCTGAACAGGGCAACACCGGGGAGCTGTTTTTT. The rearrangement uses TRBV19 and TRBJ2-2; a possible D gene is TRBD1 (6 bases). Germline values: CDR1 LNHDA, CDR2 SQIVND (reference sequence). This CDR3 has 17 amino acids. The V end was cut by 2 bases, the J end by 2 bases, with 15 bases between.

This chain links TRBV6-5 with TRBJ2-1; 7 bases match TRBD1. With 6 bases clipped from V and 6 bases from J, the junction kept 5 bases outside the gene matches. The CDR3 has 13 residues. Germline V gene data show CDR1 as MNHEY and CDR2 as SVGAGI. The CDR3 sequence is CASRNRGPNEQFF. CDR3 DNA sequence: TGTGCCAGCAGGAACAGGGGTCCCAATGAGCAGTTCTTC.

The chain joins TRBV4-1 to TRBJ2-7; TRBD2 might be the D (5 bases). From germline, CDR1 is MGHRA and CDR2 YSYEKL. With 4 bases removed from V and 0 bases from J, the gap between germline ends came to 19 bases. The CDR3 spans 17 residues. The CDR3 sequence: CASSLLRTDFISYEQYF. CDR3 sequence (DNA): TGCGCCAGCAGCCTCCTGCGAACGGACTTTATCTCCTACGAGCAGTACTTC.

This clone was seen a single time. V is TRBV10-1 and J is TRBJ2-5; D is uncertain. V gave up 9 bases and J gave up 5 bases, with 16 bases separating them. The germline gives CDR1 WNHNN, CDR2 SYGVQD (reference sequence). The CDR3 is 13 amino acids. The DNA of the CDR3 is TGCGCCAGTCGGTTGGTTGGTCGGGAGACCCAGTACTTC. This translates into CASRLVGRETQYF.

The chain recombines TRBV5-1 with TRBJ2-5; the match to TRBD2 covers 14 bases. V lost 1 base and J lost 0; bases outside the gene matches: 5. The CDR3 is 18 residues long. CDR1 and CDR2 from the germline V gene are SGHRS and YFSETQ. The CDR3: CASSLRTSGGLHQETQYF. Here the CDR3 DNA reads TGCGCCAGCAGCTTGAGGACTAGCGGGGGGCTACACCAAGAGACCCAGTACTTC.

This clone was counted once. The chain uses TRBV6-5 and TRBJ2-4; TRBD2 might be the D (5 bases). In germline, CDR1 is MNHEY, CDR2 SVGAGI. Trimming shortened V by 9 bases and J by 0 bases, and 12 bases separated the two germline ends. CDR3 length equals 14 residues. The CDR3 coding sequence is TGTGCCAGTACGAGTCGGGGAGCCAAAAACATTCAGTACTTC. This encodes CASTSRGAKNIQYF.

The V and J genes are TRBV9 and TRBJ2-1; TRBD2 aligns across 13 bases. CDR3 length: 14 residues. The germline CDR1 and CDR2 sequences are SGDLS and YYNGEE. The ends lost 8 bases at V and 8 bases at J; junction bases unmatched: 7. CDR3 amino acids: CASTGLAGPDEQFF. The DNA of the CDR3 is TGTGCCAGTACGGGACTAGCGGGACCGGATGAGCAGTTCTTC.